This note documents a single T cell receptor (beta chain) sequence. Its antigen is currently unknown. The source of the sample is a study of T-cell reconstitution after alpha-beta-depleted transplantation in children. Findings and caveats of the study: Reports say that about two months after transplant, the alpha-beta T cells came out of several hundred graft clones that had expanded. Newly made T cells mostly supplied T-cell counts and diversity one year after transplant. Surviving recipient T cells and intrathymic progenitors accounted for some patients' high TCRbeta diversity at day 60.

The library targeted TCRbeta and was prepared with unique molecular identifiers. TCRdb reprocessed the PCR reads via MiXCR and lists one record per CDR3 protein. This sample has around 440,000 distinct CDR3 sequences; 15% to 20% occur once, and the top ten carry roughly 29%. The receptor comes from a boy in the first two years of life who had a stem cell transplant for Wiskott-Aldrich syndrome, so the T cells may come from the graft donor. The sequencing used PBMCs, mostly from graft donor cells, collected 360 days after TCRalphabeta/CD19-depleted stem cell transplant.

CDR3 bases: TGTGCCAGCAGCTTAGTACAGTTTCAAGAGACCCAGTACTTC. Amino acid sequence: CASSLVQFQETQYF. The V gene is TRBV7-2, the J gene TRBJ2-5, with no clear D. Germline V lookup: CDR1 SGHTA, CDR2 FQGNSA. With 1 base removed from V and 2 bases from J, the gap between germline ends came to 8 bases. CDR3 length equals 14 residues. The full variable domain, completed using reference TRBV7-2 and TRBJ2-5, is GAGVSQSPSNKVTEKGKDVELRCDPISGHTALYWYRQSLGQGLEFLIYFQGNSAPDKSGLPSDRFSAERTGGSVSTLTIQRTQQEDSAVYLCASSLVQFQETQYFGPGTRLLVL.